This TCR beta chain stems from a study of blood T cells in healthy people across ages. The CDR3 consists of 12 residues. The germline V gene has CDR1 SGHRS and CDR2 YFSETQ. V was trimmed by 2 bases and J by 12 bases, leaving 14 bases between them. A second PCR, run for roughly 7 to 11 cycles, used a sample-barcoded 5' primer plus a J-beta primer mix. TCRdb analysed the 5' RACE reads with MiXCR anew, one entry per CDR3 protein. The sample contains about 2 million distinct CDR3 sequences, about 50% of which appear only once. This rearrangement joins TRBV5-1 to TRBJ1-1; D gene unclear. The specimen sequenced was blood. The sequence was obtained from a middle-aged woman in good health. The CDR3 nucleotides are TGCGCCAGCAGCTTACCTGGAGGGAGAACTTTCTTT. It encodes CASSLPGGRTFF.